This T cell receptor beta chain derives from a study of human T cells and chemical hapten exposure. Whole-study context: TCR yields per sample varied mostly from small pooled library volume differences.

The CDR3 spans 15 residues. The V gene's germline CDR1 is SGHRS and CDR2 YFSETQ. V was trimmed by 0 bases and J by 6 bases, leaving 15 bases between them. As to time point: pre-sensitization, week 0. Sample treatment: therapeutic diphenylcyclopropenone sensitization with weekly scalp DPC. TCRdb used MiXCR to reprocess the RACE reads, holding one entry per CDR3 protein. The data show approximately 79,000 distinct CDR3 sequences, 8.5% seen once. Study-wide findings and caveats: Compared to controls, expanded TCRs made significantly more large clusters of similar CDR3s.

This clonotype showed up many times. The antigen remains undetermined. This receptor was identified in a man aged 35-49 years with alopecia areata. Some clones in this sample may be carry-over from other donors' samples. The V gene is TRBV5-1, the J gene TRBJ1-1; D may be TRBD1 (5 bases). Sequencing was performed on whole blood, taken in connection with sensitization to the hapten diphenylcyclopropenone (DPC). Written as DNA, the CDR3 is TGCGCCAGCAGCTTGGCCAACGTGGGGGGGGCTGAAGCTTTCTTT. Its translation: CASSLANVGGAEAFF. The whole variable domain, remainder taken from reference TRBV5-1 and TRBJ1-1, is KAGVTQTPRYLIKTRGQQVTLSCSPISGHRSVSWYQQTPGQGLQFLFEYFSETQRNKGNFPGRFSGRQFSNSRSEMNVSTLELGDSALYLCASSLANVGGAEAFFGQGTRLTVV.